The 5 T cell receptor beta chains in this list originate from one sample, sequenced in a study of T cells expressing NK-cell markers. TCRdb re-called the 5' RACE reads, yielding one record per CDR3 amino acid sequence without DNA. The table counts 250,000 or so distinct CDR3 sequences; around 4.2% lies in the top ten. Material for sequencing was blood T cells: a sorted CD56 or NKG2C T cell subset, CD4+ or CD8+ T cells, or bulk PBMC T cells (not recorded which). The receptors come from a woman between 18 and 69 years old in good health.

The chain uses TRBV29-1 and TRBJ2-7. This CDR3 has 13 amino acids. In germline, CDR1 is SQVTM, CDR2 ANQGSEA. The CDR3 loop is CSVLSLSSYEQYF.

The chain recombines TRBV20-1 with TRBJ2-2; the D gene TCRdb calls, TRBD2, cannot be checked with no DNA. The CDR3 has 16 amino acids. The germline gives CDR1 DFQATT, CDR2 SNEGSKA (reference sequence). CDR3 in amino acids: CSASLWEATNTGELFF.

CDR3 in amino acids: CSARVDPFAYNEQFF. V is TRBV20-1 and J is TRBJ2-1. The CDR3 contains 15 residues. Germline CDR1 is DFQATT and CDR2 is SNEGSKA (reference sequence).

The J gene is TRBJ2-4, the V gene TRBV12-3 or TRBV12-4. The CDR3 is 13 amino acids. The CDR3 spells CASSLSGANIQYF.

The chain combines TRBV7-2 with TRBJ2-3. The CDR3 covers 15 residues. CDR1 is SGHTA and CDR2 is FQGNSA in the germline V gene. CDR3 sequence: CASSLRTASTDTQYF.